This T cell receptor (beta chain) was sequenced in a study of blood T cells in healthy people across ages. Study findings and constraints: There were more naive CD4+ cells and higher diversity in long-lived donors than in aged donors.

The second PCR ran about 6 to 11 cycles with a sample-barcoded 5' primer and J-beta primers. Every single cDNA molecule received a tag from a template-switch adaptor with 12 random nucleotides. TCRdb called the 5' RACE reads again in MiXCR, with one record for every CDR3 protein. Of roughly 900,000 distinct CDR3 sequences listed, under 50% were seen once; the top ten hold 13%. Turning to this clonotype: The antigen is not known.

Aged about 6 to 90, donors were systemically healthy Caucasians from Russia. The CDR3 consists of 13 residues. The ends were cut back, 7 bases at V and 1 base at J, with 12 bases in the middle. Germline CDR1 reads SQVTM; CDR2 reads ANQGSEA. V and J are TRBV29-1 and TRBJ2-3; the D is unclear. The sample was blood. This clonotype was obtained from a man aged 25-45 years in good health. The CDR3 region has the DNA TGCAGCGGCATTCGTTTGGGCACAGATACGCAGTATTTT. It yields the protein CSGIRLGTDTQYF.